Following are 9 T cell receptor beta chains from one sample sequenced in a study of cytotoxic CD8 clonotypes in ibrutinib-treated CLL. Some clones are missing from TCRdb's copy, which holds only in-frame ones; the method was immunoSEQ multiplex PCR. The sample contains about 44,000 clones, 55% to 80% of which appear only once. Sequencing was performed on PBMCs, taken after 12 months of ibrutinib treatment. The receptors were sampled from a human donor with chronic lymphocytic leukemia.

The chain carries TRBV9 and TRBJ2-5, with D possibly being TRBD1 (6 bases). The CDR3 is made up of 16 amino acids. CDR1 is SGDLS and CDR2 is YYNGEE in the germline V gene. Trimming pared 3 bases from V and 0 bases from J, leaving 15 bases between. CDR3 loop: CASSAGQRTYQETQYF. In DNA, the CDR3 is TGTGCCAGCAGCGCCGGACAGCGTACCTACCAAGAGACCCAGTACTTC.

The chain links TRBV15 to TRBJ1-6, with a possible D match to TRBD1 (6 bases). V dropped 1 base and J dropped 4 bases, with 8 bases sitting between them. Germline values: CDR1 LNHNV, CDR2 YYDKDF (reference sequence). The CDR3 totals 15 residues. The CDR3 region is CATSRGQAYNSPLHF. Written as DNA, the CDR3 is TGTGCCACCAGCAGAGGACAGGCATATAATTCACCCCTCCACTTT.

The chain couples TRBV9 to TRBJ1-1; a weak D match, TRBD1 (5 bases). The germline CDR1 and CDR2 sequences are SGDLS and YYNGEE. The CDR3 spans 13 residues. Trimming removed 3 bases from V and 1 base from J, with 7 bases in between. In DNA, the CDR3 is TGTGCCAGCAGCGCTGGGGCGAACACTGAAGCTTTCTTT. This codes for CASSAGANTEAFF.

The CDR3, as DNA: TGTGCCATCAGTGAGAGGAATGAGCAGTTCTTC. Encoded protein: CAISERNEQFF. This chain uses TRBV10-3 with TRBJ2-1; D remains unclear. The germline V gene encodes CDR1 ENHRY and CDR2 SYGVKD. This CDR3 has 11 residues. With 2 bases removed from V and 7 bases from J, the gap between germline ends came to 3 bases.

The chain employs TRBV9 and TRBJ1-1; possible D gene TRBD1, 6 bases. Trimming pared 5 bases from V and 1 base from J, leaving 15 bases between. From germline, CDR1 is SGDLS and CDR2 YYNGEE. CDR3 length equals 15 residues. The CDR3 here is CASSESGQPNTEAFF. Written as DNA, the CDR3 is TGTGCCAGCAGTGAGAGTGGACAGCCGAACACTGAAGCTTTCTTT.

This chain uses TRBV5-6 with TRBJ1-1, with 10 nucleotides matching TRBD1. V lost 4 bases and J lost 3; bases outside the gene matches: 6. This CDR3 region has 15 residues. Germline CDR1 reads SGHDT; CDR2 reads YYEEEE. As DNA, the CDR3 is TGTGCCAGCAGCCAGCCGGACAGGGGGTACACTGAAGCTTTCTTT. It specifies CASSQPDRGYTEAFF.

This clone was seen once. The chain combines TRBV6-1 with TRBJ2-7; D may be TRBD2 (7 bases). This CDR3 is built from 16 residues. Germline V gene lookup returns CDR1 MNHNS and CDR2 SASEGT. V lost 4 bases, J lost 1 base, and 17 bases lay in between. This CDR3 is CASSVDGGQPSYEQYF. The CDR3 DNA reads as TGTGCCAGCAGTGTCGACGGGGGGCAACCTTCCTACGAGCAGTACTTC.

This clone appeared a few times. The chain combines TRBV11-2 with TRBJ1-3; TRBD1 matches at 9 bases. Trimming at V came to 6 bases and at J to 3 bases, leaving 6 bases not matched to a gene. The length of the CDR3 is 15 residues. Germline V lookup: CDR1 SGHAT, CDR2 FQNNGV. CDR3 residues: CASRPDRGNGNTIYF. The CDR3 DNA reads TGTGCCAGCAGACCGGACAGGGGAAATGGAAACACCATATATTTT.

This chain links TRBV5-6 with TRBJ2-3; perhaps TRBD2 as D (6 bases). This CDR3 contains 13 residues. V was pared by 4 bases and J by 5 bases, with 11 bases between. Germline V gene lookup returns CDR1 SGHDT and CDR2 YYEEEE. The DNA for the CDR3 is TGTGCCAGCAGCCGGCCCGGGGGAGATACGCAGTATTTT. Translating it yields CASSRPGGDTQYF.